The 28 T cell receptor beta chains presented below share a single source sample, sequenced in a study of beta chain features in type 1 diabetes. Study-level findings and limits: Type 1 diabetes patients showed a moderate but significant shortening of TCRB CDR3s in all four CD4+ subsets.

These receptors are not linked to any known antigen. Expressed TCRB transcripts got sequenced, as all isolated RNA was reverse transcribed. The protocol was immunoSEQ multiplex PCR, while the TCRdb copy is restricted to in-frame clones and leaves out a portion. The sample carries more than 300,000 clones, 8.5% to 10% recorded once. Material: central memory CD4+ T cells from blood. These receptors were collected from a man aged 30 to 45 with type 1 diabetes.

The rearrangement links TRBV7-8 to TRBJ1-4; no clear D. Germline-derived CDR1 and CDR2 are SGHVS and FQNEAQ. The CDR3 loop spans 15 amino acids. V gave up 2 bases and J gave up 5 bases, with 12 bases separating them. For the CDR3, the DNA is TGTGCCAGCAGCTTATCCCGGACTGTGAATGAAAAACTGTTTTTT. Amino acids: CASSLSRTVNEKLFF.

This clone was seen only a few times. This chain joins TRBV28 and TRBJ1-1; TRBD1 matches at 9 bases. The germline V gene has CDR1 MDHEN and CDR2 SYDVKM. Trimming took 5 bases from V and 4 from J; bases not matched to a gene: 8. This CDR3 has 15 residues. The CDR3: CASSTEGQGLTEAFF. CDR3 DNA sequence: TGTGCCAGCAGTACCGAGGGACAGGGCCTCACTGAAGCTTTCTTT.

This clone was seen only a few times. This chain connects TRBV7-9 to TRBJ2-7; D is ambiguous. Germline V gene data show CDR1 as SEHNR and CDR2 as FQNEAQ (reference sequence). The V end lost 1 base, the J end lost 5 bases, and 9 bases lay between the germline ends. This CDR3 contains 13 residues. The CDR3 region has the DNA TGTGCCAGCAGCTTAGGCCCCTACCACGAGCAGTACTTC. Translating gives CASSLGPYHEQYF.

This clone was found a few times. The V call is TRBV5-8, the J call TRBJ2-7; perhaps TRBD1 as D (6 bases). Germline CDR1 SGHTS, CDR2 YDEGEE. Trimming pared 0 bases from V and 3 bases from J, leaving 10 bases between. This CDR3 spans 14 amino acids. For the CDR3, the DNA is TGTGCCAGCAGCTTGGGGGGGCGGCTCTACGAGCAGTACTTC. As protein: CASSLGGRLYEQYF.

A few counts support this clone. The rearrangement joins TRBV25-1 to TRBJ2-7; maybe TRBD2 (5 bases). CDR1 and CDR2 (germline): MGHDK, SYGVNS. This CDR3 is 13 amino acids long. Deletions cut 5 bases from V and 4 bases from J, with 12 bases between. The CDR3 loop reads CASSPGSTYEQYF. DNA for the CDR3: TGTGCCAGCAGTCCGGGGTCTACATACGAGCAGTACTTC.

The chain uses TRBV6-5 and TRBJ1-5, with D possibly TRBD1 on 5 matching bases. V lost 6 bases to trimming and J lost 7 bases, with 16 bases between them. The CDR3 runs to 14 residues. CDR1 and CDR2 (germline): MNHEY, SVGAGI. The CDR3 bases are TGTGCCAGCAGGCGTCAGGGTTTTGACCAGCCCCAGCATTTT. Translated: CASRRQGFDQPQHF.

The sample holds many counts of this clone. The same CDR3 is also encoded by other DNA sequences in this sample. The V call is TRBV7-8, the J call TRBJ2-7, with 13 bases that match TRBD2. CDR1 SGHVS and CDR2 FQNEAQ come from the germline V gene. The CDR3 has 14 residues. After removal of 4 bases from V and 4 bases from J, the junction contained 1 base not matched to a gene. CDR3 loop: CASSWTSGSYEQYF. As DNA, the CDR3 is TGTGCCAGCAGCTGGACTAGCGGGAGTTACGAGCAGTACTTC.

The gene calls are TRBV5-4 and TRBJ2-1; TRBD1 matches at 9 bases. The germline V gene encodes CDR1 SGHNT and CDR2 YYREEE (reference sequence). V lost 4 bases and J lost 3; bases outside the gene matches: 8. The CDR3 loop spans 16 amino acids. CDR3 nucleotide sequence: TGTGCCAGCAGCCATTCGACAGGGGGGTACTACAATGAGCAGTTCTTC. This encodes CASSHSTGGYYNEQFF.

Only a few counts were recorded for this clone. For the CDR3, the DNA is TGTGCCAGCAGCTCTCTATCGGGACAGGGGGCGAAATCCTACAATGAGCAGTTCTTC. As protein: CASSSLSGQGAKSYNEQFF. The rearrangement uses TRBV5-6 and TRBJ2-1; 12 bases are a match to TRBD1. The CDR3 totals 19 residues. Trimming at V came to 3 bases and at J to 1 base, leaving 11 bases not matched to a gene. Germline loops: CDR1 SGHDT, CDR2 YYEEEE. Complete variable domain (other parts from reference TRBV5-6 and TRBJ2-1): DAGVTQSPTHLIKTRGQQVTLRCSPKSGHDTVSWYQQALGQGPQFIFQYYEEEERQRGNFPDRFSGHQFPNYSSELNVNALLLGDSALYLCASSSLSGQGAKSYNEQFFGPGTRLTVL.

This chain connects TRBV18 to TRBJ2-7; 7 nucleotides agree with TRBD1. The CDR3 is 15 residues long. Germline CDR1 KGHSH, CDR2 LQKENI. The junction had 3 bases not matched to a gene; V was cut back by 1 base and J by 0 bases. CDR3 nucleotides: TGTGCCAGCTCACCACGGGACAGCTTCTCCTACGAGCAGTACTTC. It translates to CASSPRDSFSYEQYF.

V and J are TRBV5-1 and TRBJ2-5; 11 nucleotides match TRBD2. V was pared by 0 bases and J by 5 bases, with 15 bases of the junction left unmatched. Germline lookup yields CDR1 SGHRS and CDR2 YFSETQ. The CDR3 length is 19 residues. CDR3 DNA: TGCGCCAGCAGCTTGGCGTCTCGGGTAGCGGGAGGGAGGATGGAGACCCAGTACTTC. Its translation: CASSLASRVAGGRMETQYF.

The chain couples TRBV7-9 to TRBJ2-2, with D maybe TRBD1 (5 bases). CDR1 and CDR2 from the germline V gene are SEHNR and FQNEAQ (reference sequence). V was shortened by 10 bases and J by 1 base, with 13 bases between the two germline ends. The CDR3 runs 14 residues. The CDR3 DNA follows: TGTGCCATCCCCAGGGAACTGAACACCGGGGAGCTGTTTTTT. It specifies CAIPRELNTGELFF. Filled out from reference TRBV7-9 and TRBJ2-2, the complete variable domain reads DTGVSQNPRHKITKRGQNVTFRCDPISEHNRLYWYRQTLGQGPEFLTYFQNEAQLEKSRLLSDRFSAERPKGSFSTLEIQRTEQGDSAMYLCAIPRELNTGELFFGEGSRLTVL.

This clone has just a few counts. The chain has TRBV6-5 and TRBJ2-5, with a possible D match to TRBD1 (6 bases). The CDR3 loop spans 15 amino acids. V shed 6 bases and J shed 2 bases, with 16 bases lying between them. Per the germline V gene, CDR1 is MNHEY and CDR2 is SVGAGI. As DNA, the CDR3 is TGTGCCAGCAGCCGGGACACAGTGAGTCAAGAGACCCAGTACTTC. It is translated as CASSRDTVSQETQYF.

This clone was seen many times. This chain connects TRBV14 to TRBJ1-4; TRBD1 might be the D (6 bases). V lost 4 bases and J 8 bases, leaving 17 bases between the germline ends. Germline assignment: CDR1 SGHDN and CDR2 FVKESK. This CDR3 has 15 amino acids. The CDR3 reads CASSPSRGAREKLFF. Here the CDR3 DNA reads TGTGCCAGCAGCCCTTCGAGGGGGGCCCGGGAAAAACTGTTTTTT. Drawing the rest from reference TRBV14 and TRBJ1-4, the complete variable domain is EAGVTQFPSHSVIEKGQTVTLRCDPISGHDNLYWYRRVMGKEIKFLLHFVKESKQDESGMPNNRFLAERTGGTYSTLKVQPAELEDSGVYFCASSPSRGAREKLFFGSGTQLSVL.

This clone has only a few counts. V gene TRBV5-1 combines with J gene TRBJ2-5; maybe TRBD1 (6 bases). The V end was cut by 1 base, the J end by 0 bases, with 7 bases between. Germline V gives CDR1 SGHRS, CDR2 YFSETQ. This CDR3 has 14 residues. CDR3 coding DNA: TGCGCCAGCAGCTTGACAGGGTACCAAGAGACCCAGTACTTC. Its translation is CASSLTGYQETQYF.

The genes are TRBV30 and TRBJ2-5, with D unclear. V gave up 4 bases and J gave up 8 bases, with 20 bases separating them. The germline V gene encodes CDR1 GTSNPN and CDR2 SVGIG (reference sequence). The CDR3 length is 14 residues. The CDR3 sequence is CAWTPRTVQGTQYF. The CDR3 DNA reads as TGTGCCTGGACCCCCCGGACGGTCCAAGGAACCCAGTACTTC.

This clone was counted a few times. The CDR3 coding sequence is TGTGCCAGCAGCCAAGATGCGCTAGCGGGAGACCTTTCCTACGAGCAGTACTTC. The encoded protein is CASSQDALAGDLSYEQYF. This chain connects TRBV4-2 to TRBJ2-7; TRBD2 matches at 10 bases. The germline CDR1 and CDR2 sequences are LGHNA and YNFKEQ. There are 18 residues in the CDR3. V gave up 0 bases and J gave up 1 base; unmatched junction bases: 9.

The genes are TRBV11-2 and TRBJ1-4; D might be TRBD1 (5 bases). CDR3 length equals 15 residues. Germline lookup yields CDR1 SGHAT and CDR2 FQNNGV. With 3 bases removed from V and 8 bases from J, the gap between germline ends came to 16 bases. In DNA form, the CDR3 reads TGTGCCAGCAGCTTGGGGGGACCCTCCGGGGAAAAACTGTTTTTT. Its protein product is CASSLGGPSGEKLFF.

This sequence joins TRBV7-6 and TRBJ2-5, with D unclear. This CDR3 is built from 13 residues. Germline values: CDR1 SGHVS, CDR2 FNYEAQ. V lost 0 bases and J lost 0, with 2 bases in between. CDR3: CASSLADQETQYF. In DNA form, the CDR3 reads TGTGCCAGCAGCTTAGCGGACCAAGAGACCCAGTACTTC. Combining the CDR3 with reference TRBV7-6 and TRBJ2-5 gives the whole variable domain GAGVSQSPRYKVTKRGQDVALRCDPISGHVSLYWYRQALGQGPEFLTYFNYEAQQDKSGLPNDRFSAERPEGSISTLTIQRTEQRDSAMYRCASSLADQETQYFGPGTRLLVL.

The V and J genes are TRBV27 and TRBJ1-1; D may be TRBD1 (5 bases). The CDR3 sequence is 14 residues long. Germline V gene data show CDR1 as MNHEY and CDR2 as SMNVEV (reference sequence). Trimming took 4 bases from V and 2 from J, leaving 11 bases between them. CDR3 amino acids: CASSWSGANTEAFF. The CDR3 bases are TGTGCCAGCAGTTGGAGCGGGGCCAACACTGAAGCTTTCTTT.

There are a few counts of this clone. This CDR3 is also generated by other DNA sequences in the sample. CDR3: CASSPGTGRDTQYF. Written as DNA, the CDR3 is TGTGCCAGCTCACCAGGGACAGGGCGAGATACGCAGTATTTT. V usage is TRBV18 and J usage is TRBJ2-3; TRBD1 matches at 9 bases. CDR1 and CDR2 from the germline V gene are KGHSH and LQKENI. The J segment lost 5 bases and the V segment lost 2 bases, leaving 2 bases of the junction unmatched. This CDR3 is 14 amino acids long. Together with reference TRBV18 and TRBJ2-3, the CDR3 gives the full variable domain: NAGVMQNPRHLVRRRGQEARLRCSPMKGHSHVYWYRQLPEEGLKFMVYLQKENIIDESGMPKERFSAEFPKEGPSILRIQQVVRGDSAAYFCASSPGTGRDTQYFGPGTRLTVL.

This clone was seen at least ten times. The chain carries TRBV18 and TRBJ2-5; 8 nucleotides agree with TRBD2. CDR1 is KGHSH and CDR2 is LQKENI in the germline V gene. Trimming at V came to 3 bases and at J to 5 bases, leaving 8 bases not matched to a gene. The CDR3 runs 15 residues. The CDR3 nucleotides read TGTGCCAGCTCACCGTCAAGCGGGAGCCGGGAGACCCAGTACTTC. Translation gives CASSPSSGSRETQYF.

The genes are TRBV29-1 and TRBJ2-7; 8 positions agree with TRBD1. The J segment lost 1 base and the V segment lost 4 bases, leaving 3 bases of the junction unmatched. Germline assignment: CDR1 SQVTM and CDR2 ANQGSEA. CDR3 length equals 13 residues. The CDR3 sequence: CSVGGQASYEQYF. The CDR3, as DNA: TGCAGCGTTGGGGGACAGGCTTCCTACGAGCAGTACTTC.

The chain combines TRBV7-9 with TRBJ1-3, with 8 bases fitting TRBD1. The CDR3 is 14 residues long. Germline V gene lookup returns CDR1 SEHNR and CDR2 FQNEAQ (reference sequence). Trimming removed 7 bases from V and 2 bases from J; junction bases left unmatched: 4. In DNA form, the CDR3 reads TGTGCCAGCACCGACAGGGGAGCTGGAAACACCATATATTTT. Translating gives CASTDRGAGNTIYF.

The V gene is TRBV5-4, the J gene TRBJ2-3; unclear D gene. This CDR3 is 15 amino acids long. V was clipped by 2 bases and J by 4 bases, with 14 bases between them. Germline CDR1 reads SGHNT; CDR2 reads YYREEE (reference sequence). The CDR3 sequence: CASSLPPLAADTQYF. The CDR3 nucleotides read TGTGCCAGCAGCTTACCCCCCCTCGCGGCAGATACGCAGTATTTT.

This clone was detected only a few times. The CDR3 spells CASSIRTPNTGELFF. The CDR3 DNA is TGTGCCAGTAGTATTCGGACACCGAACACCGGGGAGCTGTTTTTT. This chain uses TRBV19 with TRBJ2-2; D is perhaps TRBD1 (5 bases). The CDR3 is 15 amino acids. Per the germline V gene, CDR1 is LNHDA and CDR2 is SQIVND (reference sequence). V lost 3 bases and J 0 bases, leaving 8 bases between the germline ends.

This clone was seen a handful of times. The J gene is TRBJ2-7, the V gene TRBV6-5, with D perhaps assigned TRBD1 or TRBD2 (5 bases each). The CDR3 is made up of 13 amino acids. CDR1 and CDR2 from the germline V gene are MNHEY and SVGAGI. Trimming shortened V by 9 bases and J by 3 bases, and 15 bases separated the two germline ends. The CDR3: CASRDGGSYEQYF. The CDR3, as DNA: TGTGCCAGTCGGGACGGTGGGAGCTACGAGCAGTACTTC.

This CDR3 reads CASAGGQGNQPQHF. The CDR3 region has the DNA TGTGCCAGCGCGGGGGGACAGGGGAATCAGCCCCAGCATTTT. J is TRBJ1-5 and V is TRBV7-9; 10 bases match TRBD1. From germline, CDR1 is SEHNR and CDR2 FQNEAQ (reference sequence). CDR3 length: 14 residues. V dropped 8 bases and J dropped 4; count of bases not matched to a gene: 5.